This entry features one TCR beta chain sequence. This sample is drawn from a study of PD-L1 blockade in urothelial cancer. On the study more broadly: Investigators checked blood 3 weeks (second dose) and 6 weeks after treatment start. Reported median T cell count for blood samples was around 150,000.

The CDR3 covers 15 residues. From germline, CDR1 is LGHNA and CDR2 YNFKEQ. Trimming shortened V by 4 bases and J by 5 bases, and 15 bases separated the two germline ends. Time point reported: peripheral blood 6 weeks after treatment start. Sampling of each patient yielded between 1 and 8 specimens, collected pretreatment and on-treatment. Measured with immunoSEQ multiplex PCR; TCRdb has only the in-frame clones, and not every one. The table includes under 70,000 clones, 88% detected once. This specimen was PBMCs, taken around atezolizumab (anti-PD-L1) treatment. The receptor comes from a man between 60 and 75 years old with urothelial cancer. This chain connects TRBV4-2 to TRBJ2-1; maybe TRBD1 (5 bases). The CDR3 nucleotides are TGTGCCAGCAGCCGATCTGTCTTGGGGCACAATGAGCAGTTCTTC. It specifies CASSRSVLGHNEQFF.